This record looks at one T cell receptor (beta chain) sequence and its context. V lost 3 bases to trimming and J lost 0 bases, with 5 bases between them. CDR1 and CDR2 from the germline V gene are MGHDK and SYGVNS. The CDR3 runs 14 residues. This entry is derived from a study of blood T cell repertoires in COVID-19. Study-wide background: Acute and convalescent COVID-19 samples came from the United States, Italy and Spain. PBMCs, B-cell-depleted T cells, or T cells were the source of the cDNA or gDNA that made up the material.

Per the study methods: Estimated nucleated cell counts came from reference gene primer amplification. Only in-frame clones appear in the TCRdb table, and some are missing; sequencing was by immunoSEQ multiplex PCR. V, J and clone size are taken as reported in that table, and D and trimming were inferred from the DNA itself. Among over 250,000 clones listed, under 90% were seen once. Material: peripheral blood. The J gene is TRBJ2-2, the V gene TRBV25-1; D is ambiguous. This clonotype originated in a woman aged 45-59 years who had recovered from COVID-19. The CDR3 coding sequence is TGTGCCAGCAGTGACCTTCCGAACACCGGGGAGCTGTTTTTT. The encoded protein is CASSDLPNTGELFF.